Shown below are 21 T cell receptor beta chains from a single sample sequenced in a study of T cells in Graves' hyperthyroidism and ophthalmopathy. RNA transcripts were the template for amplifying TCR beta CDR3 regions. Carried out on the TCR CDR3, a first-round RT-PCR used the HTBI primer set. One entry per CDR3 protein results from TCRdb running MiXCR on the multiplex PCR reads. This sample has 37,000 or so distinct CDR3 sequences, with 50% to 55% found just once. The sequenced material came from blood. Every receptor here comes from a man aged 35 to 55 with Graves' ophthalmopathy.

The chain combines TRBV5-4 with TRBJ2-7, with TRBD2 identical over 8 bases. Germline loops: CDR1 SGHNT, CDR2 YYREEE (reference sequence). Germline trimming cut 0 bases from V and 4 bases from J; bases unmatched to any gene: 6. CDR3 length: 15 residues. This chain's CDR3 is CASSLAGGAIYEQYF. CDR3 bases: TGTGCCAGCAGCTTGGCCGGGGGGGCCATTTACGAGCAGTACTTC.

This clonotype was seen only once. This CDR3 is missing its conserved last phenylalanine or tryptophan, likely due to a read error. In DNA, the CDR3 is TGCAGTGCCGAGACAGGACTCCACAATGAGCAGTTCTCC. Translated, it gives CSAETGLHNEQFS. V gene TRBV20-1 combines with J gene TRBJ2-1, with a weak D call TRBD1 (6 bases). CDR1 is DFQATT, CDR2 SNEGSKA, per germline (reference sequence). Trimming removed 6 bases at V and 5 bases at J, with 14 bases between. This CDR3 contains 13 residues.

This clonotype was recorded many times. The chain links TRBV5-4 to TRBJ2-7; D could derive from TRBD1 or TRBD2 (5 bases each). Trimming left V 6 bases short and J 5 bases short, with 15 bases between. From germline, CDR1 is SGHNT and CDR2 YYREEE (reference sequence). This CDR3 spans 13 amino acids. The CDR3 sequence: CASNAGTRDEQYF. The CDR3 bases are TGTGCCAGCAACGCAGGGACCCGCGACGAGCAGTACTTC.

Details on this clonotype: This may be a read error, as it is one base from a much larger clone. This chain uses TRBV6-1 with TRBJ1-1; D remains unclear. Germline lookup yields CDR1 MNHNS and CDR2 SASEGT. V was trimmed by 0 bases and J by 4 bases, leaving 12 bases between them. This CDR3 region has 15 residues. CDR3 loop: CASSEAVPGSTEAFF. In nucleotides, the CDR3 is TGTGCCAGCAGTGAAGCAGTGCCGGGGAGCACTGAAGCTTTCTTT.

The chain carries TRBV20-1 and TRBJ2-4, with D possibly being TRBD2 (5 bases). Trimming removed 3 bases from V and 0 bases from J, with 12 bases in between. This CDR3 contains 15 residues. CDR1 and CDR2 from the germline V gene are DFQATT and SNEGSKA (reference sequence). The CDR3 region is CSARGAALAKNIQYF. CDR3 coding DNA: TGCAGTGCTAGGGGAGCGGCCTTAGCCAAAAACATTCAGTACTTC.

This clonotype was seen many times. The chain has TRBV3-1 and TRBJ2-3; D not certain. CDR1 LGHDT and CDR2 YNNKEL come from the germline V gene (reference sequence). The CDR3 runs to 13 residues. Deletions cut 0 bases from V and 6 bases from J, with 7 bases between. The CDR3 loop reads CASSQEGVDTQYF. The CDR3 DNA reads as TGTGCCAGCAGCCAAGAGGGCGTGGATACGCAGTATTTT.

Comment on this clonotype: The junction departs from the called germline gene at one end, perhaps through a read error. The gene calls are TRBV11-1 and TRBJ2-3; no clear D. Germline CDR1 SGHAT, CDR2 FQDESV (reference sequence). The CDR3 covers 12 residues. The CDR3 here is CASSRVPDAQYF. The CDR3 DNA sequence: TGTGCCAGCAGTCGGGTCCCAGATGCGCAGTACTTT.

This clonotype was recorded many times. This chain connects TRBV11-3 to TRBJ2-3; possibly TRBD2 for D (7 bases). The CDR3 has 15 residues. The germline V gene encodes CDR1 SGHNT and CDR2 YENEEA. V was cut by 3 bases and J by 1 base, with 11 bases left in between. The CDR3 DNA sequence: TGTGCCAGCAGCTTGGGAGGGGGGGGCACAGATACGCAGTATTTT. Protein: CASSLGGGGTDTQYF.

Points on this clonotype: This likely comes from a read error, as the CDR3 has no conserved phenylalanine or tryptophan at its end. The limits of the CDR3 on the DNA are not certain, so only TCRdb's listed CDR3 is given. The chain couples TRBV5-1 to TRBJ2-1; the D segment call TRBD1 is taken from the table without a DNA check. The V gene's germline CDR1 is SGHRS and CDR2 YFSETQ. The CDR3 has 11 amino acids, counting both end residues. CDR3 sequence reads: CASSCLGCRDL.

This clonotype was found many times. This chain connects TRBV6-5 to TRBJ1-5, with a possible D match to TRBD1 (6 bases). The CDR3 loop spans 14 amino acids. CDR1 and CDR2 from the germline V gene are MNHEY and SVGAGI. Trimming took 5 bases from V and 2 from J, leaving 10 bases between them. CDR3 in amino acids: CASSKTGRNQPQHF. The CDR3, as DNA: TGTGCCAGCAGTAAAACAGGGCGCAATCAGCCCCAGCATTTT.

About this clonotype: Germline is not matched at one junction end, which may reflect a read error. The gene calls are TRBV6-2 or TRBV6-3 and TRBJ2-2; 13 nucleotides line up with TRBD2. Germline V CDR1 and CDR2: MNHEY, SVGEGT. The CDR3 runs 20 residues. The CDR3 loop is CANSSPVGLAGVANTGELFF. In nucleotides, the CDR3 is TGTGCCAACAGTTCCCCTGTTGGACTAGCGGGGGTGGCGAACACCGGGGAGCTGTTTTTT.

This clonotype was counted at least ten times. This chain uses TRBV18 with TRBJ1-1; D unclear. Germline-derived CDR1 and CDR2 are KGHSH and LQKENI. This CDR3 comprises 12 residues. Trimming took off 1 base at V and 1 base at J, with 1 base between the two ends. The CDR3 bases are TGTGCCAGCTCACCACAGAACACTGAAGCTTTCTTT. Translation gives CASSPQNTEAFF.

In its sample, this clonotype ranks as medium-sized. In nucleotides, the CDR3 is TGTGCCAGCAAGCCAGGGGAGAAACTGTTTTTT. Residues: CASKPGEKLFF. V gene TRBV2 combines with J gene TRBJ1-4; a possible D gene is TRBD1 (6 bases). The V end lost 7 bases, the J end lost 11 bases, and 11 bases lay between the germline ends. The germline CDR1 and CDR2 sequences are SNHLY and FYNNEI. CDR3 length: 11 residues. The whole variable domain, remainder taken from reference TRBV2 and TRBJ1-4, is EPEVTQTPSHQVTQMGQEVILRCVPISNHLYFYWYRQILGQKVEFLVSFYNNEISEKSEIFDDQFSVERPDGSNFTLKIRSTKLEDSAMYFCASKPGEKLFFGSGTQLSVL.

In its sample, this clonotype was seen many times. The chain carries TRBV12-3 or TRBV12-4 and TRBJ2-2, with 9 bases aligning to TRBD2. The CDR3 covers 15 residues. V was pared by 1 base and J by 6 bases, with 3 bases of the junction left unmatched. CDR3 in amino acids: CASSLEASGAGELFF. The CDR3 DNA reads TGTGCCAGCAGTTTAGAAGCTAGCGGGGCCGGGGAGCTGTTTTTT.

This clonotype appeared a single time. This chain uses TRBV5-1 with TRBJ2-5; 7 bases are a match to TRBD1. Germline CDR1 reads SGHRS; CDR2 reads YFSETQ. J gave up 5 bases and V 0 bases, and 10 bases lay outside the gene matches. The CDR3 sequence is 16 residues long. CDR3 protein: CASSLELQGTGETQYF. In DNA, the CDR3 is TGCGCCAGCAGCTTGGAGCTACAGGGGACCGGGGAGACCCAGTACTTC.

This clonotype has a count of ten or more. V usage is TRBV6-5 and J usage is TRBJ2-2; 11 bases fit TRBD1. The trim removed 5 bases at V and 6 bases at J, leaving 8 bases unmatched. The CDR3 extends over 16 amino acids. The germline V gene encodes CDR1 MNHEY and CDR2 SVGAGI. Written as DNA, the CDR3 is TGTGCCAGCAGTACGCGGGACAGGGGGTATTCCGGGGAGCTGTTTTTT. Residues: CASSTRDRGYSGELFF.

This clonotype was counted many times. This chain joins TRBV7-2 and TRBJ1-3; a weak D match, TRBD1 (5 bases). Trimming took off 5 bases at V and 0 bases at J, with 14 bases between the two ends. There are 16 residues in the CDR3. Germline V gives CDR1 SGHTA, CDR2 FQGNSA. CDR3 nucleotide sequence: TGTGCCAGCAGCCCCCACGGGGCTGACTCTGGAAACACCATATATTTT. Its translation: CASSPHGADSGNTIYF.

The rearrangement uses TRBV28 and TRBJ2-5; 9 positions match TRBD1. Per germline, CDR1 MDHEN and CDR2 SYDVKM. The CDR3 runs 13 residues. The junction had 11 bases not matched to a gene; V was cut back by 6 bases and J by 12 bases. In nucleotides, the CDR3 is TGTGCCAGCAGCTTGACTGGGACAGGGTTTAAGTACTTC. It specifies CASSLTGTGFKYF.

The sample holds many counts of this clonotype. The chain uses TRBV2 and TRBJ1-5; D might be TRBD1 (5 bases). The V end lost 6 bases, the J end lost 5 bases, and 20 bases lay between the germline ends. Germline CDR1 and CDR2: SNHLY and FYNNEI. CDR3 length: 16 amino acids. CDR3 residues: CASRGPEGRLDQPQHF. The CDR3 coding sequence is TGTGCCAGCAGGGGACCTGAGGGGCGTTTAGATCAGCCCCAGCATTTT.

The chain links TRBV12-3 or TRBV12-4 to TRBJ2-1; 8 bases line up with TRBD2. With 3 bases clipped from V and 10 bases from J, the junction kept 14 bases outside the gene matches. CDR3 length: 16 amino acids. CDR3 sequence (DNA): TGTGCCAGCAGTTTGGGAAGCGGGAGAGACCTAAAAGAGCAGTTCTTC. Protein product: CASSLGSGRDLKEQFF.

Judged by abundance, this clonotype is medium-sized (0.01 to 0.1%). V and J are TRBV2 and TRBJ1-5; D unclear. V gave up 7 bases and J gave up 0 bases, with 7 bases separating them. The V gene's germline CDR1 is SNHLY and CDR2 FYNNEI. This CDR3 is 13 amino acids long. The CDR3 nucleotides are TGTGCCAGCAAGCAGATTAGCAATCAGCCCCAGCATTTT. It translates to CASKQISNQPQHF.